This TCR beta chain was identified in a study of T cell repertoires in ileal Crohn's disease. In the study overall: Surgery for a complication: stricturing in about 61%, penetrating in 39%.

The germline gives CDR1 SEHNR, CDR2 FQNEAQ (reference sequence). The CDR3 is 13 residues long. With 3 bases removed from V and 1 base from J, the gap between germline ends came to 5 bases. TCRdb's table, derived via immunoSEQ multiplex PCR, lists solely in-frame clones and lacks some. The repertoire has over 25,000 clones, around 80% of them found once; the top ten carry around 20%. General study results and limits: Compared with non-smokers, active smokers at surgery showed more clonal expansions.

This clone has a handful of counts. Antigen specificity is unknown. The clonotype comes from an adult with Crohn's disease. The sample taken for sequencing was ileal tissue. The chain combines TRBV7-9 with TRBJ2-3; D is unclear. CDR3 in amino acids: CASSFSGTDTQYF. In nucleotides, the CDR3 is TGTGCCAGCAGCTTTTCGGGCACAGATACGCAGTATTTT.